This T cell receptor (beta chain) derives from a study of cytomegalovirus exposure and HLA in healthy donors. Study in general: Of the donors genotyped, several hundred in all, about 81% fell in the Caucasian-associated ancestry cluster.

General study points: Confirmation was obtained in vitro that a few CMV-associated chains are specific for CMV antigens.

V lost 0 bases to trimming and J lost 4 bases; unmatched junction nucleotides: 4. The CDR3 contains 15 residues. CDR1 and CDR2 from the germline V gene are LNHNV and YYDKDF (reference sequence). 60 Vbeta and 13 Jbeta primers were used in PCR. Sequenced by immunoSEQ multiplex PCR; TCRdb stores in-frame clones only, minus some. The profile shows roughly 100,000 clones, 75% to 85% of them singletons. Worth noting for this clone: The antigen is unknown.

V gene TRBV15 combines with J gene TRBJ2-3; 7 positions agree with TRBD1. The TCR originated in a man aged 25-45 years in good health and CMV-seronegative. The material sequenced was PBMCs. CDR3 bases: TGTGCCACCAGCAGAGACAGACAGGGAGCAGATACGCAGTATTTT. The encoded protein is CATSRDRQGADTQYF. The variable domain in full, completed from reference TRBV15 and TRBJ2-3, reads DAMVIQNPRYQVTQFGKPVTLSCSQTLNHNVMYWYQQKSSQAPKLLFHYYDKDFNNEADTPDNFQSRRPNTSFCFLDIRSPGLGDTAMYLCATSRDRQGADTQYFGPGTRLTVL.